The 24 T cell receptor beta chains below come from one sample, sequenced in a study of Tregs in tolerant kidney transplant recipients. Using immunoSEQ multiplex PCR, the repertoire was profiled, and TCRdb retains in-frame clones only, with some absent. The sample has around 70,000 clones, about nine tenths seen once. The source was CD8+ T cells from blood, collected before the transplant. Source of these receptors: a human donor who received a combined kidney and bone marrow transplant.

The chain links TRBV27 to TRBJ2-7, with 8 bases lining up with TRBD2. Looked up from germline, CDR1 is MNHEY and CDR2 is SMNVEV (reference sequence). V dropped 5 bases and J dropped 2; count of bases not matched to a gene: 5. The CDR3 length is 14 residues. The CDR3 DNA reads as TGTGCCAGCAGTCCGGGACTAGAGACCTACGAGCAGTACTTC. Protein product: CASSPGLETYEQYF.

This clone was picked up a small number of times. The V and J genes are TRBV4-3 and TRBJ1-4, with a weak D call TRBD1 (5 bases). The CDR3 length is 15 residues. CDR1 is LGHNA, CDR2 YSLEER, per germline. Trimming removed 5 bases from V and 5 bases from J, with 15 bases in between. The CDR3 DNA follows: TGCGCCAGCAGCTACAGAGACAGTACCAATGAAAAACTGTTTTTT. Residues: CASSYRDSTNEKLFF.

J is TRBJ1-2 and V is TRBV27; maybe TRBD1 (6 bases). Germline V gene sequence: CDR1 MNHEY, CDR2 SMNVEV (reference sequence). CDR3 length: 15 amino acids. V shed 3 bases and J shed 6 bases, with 17 bases lying between them. The CDR3: CASSFSQGGLNGYTF. CDR3 DNA: TGTGCCAGCAGTTTTTCACAAGGGGGTTTAAATGGCTACACCTTC.

This chain uses TRBV7-6 with TRBJ2-7; 8 positions match TRBD1. The trim removed 6 bases at V and 0 bases at J, leaving 13 bases unmatched. Per the germline V gene, CDR1 is SGHVS and CDR2 is FNYEAQ. The CDR3 contains 17 residues. The CDR3 sequence is CASSSGPLGQGSYEQYF. The CDR3 nucleotides are TGTGCCAGCAGTTCAGGGCCCCTCGGACAGGGCTCCTACGAGCAGTACTTC.

The gene calls are TRBV19 and TRBJ2-3; TRBD1 might be the D (6 bases). CDR1 is LNHDA, CDR2 SQIVND, per germline (reference sequence). The ends were cut back, 0 bases at V and 0 bases at J, with 13 bases in the middle. This CDR3 region has 17 residues. For the CDR3, the DNA is TGTGCCAGTAGTATAGATCTCGGTACAGGGAGCACAGATACGCAGTATTTT. Translated: CASSIDLGTGSTDTQYF.

The chain combines TRBV4-1 with TRBJ2-1, with TRBD1 as a possible D gene (6 bases). V lost 4 bases, J lost 4 bases, and 17 bases lay in between. The V gene's germline CDR1 is MGHRA and CDR2 YSYEKL. The CDR3 has 16 amino acids. The CDR3 reads CASSPGPQGGYNEQFF. The CDR3 DNA sequence: TGCGCCAGCAGCCCCGGCCCCCAAGGGGGATACAATGAGCAGTTCTTC.

The V gene is TRBV11-3, the J gene TRBJ2-1; 9 bases match TRBD2. Germline CDR1 SGHNT, CDR2 YENEEA. J was trimmed by 5 bases and V by 0 bases; bases with no gene match: 2. The CDR3 contains 15 residues. The CDR3 DNA sequence: TGTGCCAGCAGCTTAGAGCTAGCGGGGAACAATGAGCAGTTCTTC. Translated, it gives CASSLELAGNNEQFF.

The chain combines TRBV15 with TRBJ2-1, with 8 positions matching TRBD1. The J segment lost 10 bases and the V segment lost 4 bases, leaving 6 bases of the junction unmatched. This CDR3 has 13 residues. Germline V gene data show CDR1 as LNHNV and CDR2 as YYDKDF (reference sequence). In DNA form, the CDR3 reads TGTGCCACCAGCATTGACAGGGGTCGAGAGCAGTTCTTC. It yields the protein CATSIDRGREQFF.

The CDR3 DNA sequence: TGTGCCTGGGACGACATCAATGAGCAGTTCTTC. Encoded protein: CAWDDINEQFF. V usage is TRBV30 and J usage is TRBJ2-1; no reliable D call. The germline V gene has CDR1 GTSNPN and CDR2 SVGIG (reference sequence). The CDR3 extends over 11 amino acids. The ends were cut back, 5 bases at V and 6 bases at J, with 8 bases in the middle.

The V call is TRBV9, the J call TRBJ1-3; possibly TRBD1 for D (6 bases). The germline gives CDR1 SGDLS, CDR2 YYNGEE. Deletions cut 0 bases from V and 5 bases from J, with 9 bases between. The CDR3 is 14 amino acids. This chain's CDR3 is CASSVDGQRNTIYF. The CDR3 nucleotides read TGTGCCAGCAGCGTAGATGGACAGAGAAACACCATATATTTT.

The chain employs TRBV7-6 and TRBJ1-3; no clear D. This CDR3 comprises 12 residues. Germline values: CDR1 SGHVS, CDR2 FNYEAQ. The V end lost 7 bases, the J end lost 4 bases, and 8 bases lay between the germline ends. The DNA of the CDR3 is TGTGCCAGCATTGGAGAGGGAAACACCATATATTTT. Residues: CASIGEGNTIYF. Full variable domain (missing parts from reference TRBV7-6 and TRBJ1-3): GAGVSQSPRYKVTKRGQDVALRCDPISGHVSLYWYRQALGQGPEFLTYFNYEAQQDKSGLPNDRFSAERPEGSISTLTIQRTEQRDSAMYRCASIGEGNTIYFGEGSWLTVV.

The V gene is TRBV11-3, the J gene TRBJ1-1, with a tentative D call TRBD1 (5 bases). Germline CDR1 is SGHNT and CDR2 is YENEEA. The CDR3 has 17 amino acids. Trimming pared 5 bases from V and 1 base from J, leaving 20 bases between. The CDR3 bases are TGTGCCAGCAGCCCCAGGAGGGGCACTAACCAGAACACTGAAGCTTTCTTT. It encodes CASSPRRGTNQNTEAFF.

V usage is TRBV11-2 and J usage is TRBJ2-7; 7 nucleotides agree with TRBD2. CDR1 is SGHAT and CDR2 is FQNNGV in the germline V gene. The CDR3 has 13 amino acids. V gave up 2 bases and J gave up 6 bases; unmatched junction bases: 4. The CDR3 sequence is CASSLLGGAEQYF. The CDR3 coding sequence is TGTGCCAGCAGCTTACTGGGAGGGGCCGAGCAGTACTTC.

The genes are TRBV7-3 and TRBJ2-2, with D perhaps matching TRBD1 (5 bases). V lost 1 base and J lost 7, with 19 bases in between. Germline V gene sequence: CDR1 SGHTA, CDR2 FQGTGA. The CDR3 length is 17 residues. The CDR3 region has the DNA TGTGCCAGCAGCTTAAGTCCAGGGAACACGTACCTCGGGGAGCTGTTTTTT. Its translation: CASSLSPGNTYLGELFF. Variable domain in full (rest from reference TRBV7-3 and TRBJ2-2): GAGVSQTPSNKVTEKGKYVELRCDPISGHTALYWYRQSLGQGPEFLIYFQGTGAADDSGLPNDRFFAVRPEGSVSTLKIQRTERGDSAVYLCASSLSPGNTYLGELFFGEGSRLTVL.

The rearrangement uses TRBV7-9 and TRBJ2-7, with TRBD1 matching 8 bases. Germline trimming cut 7 bases from V and 2 bases from J; bases unmatched to any gene: 16. CDR1 is SEHNR and CDR2 is FQNEAQ in the germline V gene (reference sequence). This CDR3 spans 17 amino acids. The CDR3 is CASTLEGASGGTYEQYF. The CDR3 DNA is TGTGCCAGCACCCTCGAGGGGGCGTCAGGGGGCACCTACGAGCAGTACTTC.

As for this clone: This CDR3 is also generated by other DNA sequences in the sample. The V gene is TRBV6-5, the J gene TRBJ1-5; perhaps TRBD1 as D (5 bases). CDR1 is MNHEY, CDR2 SVGAGI, per germline. The length of the CDR3 is 13 residues. Between the trimmed V and J ends, which lost 5 bases and 5 bases, there was a span of 10 bases. This CDR3 reads CASSEAGDQPQHF. The CDR3 region has the DNA TGTGCCAGCAGTGAAGCGGGGGATCAGCCCCAGCATTTT.

This clone was seen a few times. The chain employs TRBV4-1 and TRBJ1-5, with no clear D. From germline, CDR1 is MGHRA and CDR2 YSYEKL. The CDR3 runs 14 residues. Trimming stripped 0 bases from V and 4 bases from J, with 7 bases between. CDR3 protein: CASSQENLNQPQHF. The CDR3 nucleotides read TGCGCCAGCAGCCAAGAGAACTTAAATCAGCCCCAGCATTTT.

The chain has TRBV2 and TRBJ2-5; possible D gene TRBD2, 7 bases. Trimming shortened V by 4 bases and J by 9 bases, and 18 bases separated the two germline ends. The germline gives CDR1 SNHLY, CDR2 FYNNEI. The CDR3 is 14 residues long. CDR3 nucleotides: TGTGCCAGCAGTGGCCGGACGGGGGAGGGGGCCCAGTACTTC. Translated: CASSGRTGEGAQYF. Filled out from reference TRBV2 and TRBJ2-5, the complete variable domain reads EPEVTQTPSHQVTQMGQEVILRCVPISNHLYFYWYRQILGQKVEFLVSFYNNEISEKSEIFDDQFSVERPDGSNFTLKIRSTKLEDSAMYFCASSGRTGEGAQYFGPGTRLLVL.

J is TRBJ2-2 and V is TRBV9; D remains unclear. This CDR3 has 13 residues. The V end lost 4 bases, the J end lost 8 bases, and 12 bases lay between the germline ends. From germline, CDR1 is SGDLS and CDR2 YYNGEE. This CDR3 is CASSPPPGGELFF. The CDR3 nucleotides read TGTGCCAGCAGCCCACCTCCAGGTGGGGAGCTGTTTTTT.

The gene calls are TRBV5-8 and TRBJ2-5; D might be TRBD2 (6 bases). Looked up from germline, CDR1 is SGHTS and CDR2 is YDEGEE. The V and J ends lost 6 bases and 2 bases respectively, with 17 bases between them. The CDR3 runs to 15 residues. CDR3 sequence (DNA): TGTGCCAGCACCCTGGGAGCGGGCGATCAAGAGACCCAGTACTTC. The encoded protein is CASTLGAGDQETQYF.

The rearrangement links TRBV28 to TRBJ2-2; 12 nucleotides line up with TRBD2. This CDR3 has 20 residues. Germline V lookup: CDR1 MDHEN, CDR2 SYDVKM. V shed 5 bases and J 0 bases; nucleotides not matched to a gene: 13. This CDR3 is CASSNHRLAGVTPNTGELFF. CDR3 nucleotide sequence: TGTGCCAGCAGTAACCATCGACTAGCGGGAGTAACCCCGAACACCGGGGAGCTGTTTTTT.

The chain couples TRBV10-3 to TRBJ1-4; D not resolved. CDR3 length: 16 residues. Per the germline V gene, CDR1 is ENHRY and CDR2 is SYGVKD. V lost 0 bases and J lost 5, with 13 bases in between. CDR3 amino acids: CAISESSLGPNEKLFF. The CDR3 region has the DNA TGTGCCATCAGTGAGTCGTCGCTGGGCCCGAATGAAAAACTGTTTTTT.

The V call is TRBV6-5, the J call TRBJ2-7; 7 bases match TRBD2. The J segment lost 5 bases and the V segment lost 2 bases, leaving 0 bases of the junction unmatched. Germline assignment: CDR1 MNHEY and CDR2 SVGAGI. This CDR3 region has 12 residues. The CDR3 region is CASSYRGDEQYF. In nucleotides, the CDR3 is TGTGCCAGCAGTTACCGGGGGGACGAGCAGTACTTC.

CDR3 region: CASRVSSGANVLTF. The CDR3 DNA is TGTGCCAGTAGGGTGAGCTCTGGGGCCAACGTCCTGACTTTC. The chain has TRBV19 and TRBJ2-6, with no clear D. The length of the CDR3 is 14 residues. The V end lost 6 bases, the J end lost 0 bases, and 6 bases lay between the germline ends. Germline CDR1 LNHDA, CDR2 SQIVND (reference sequence). Complete variable domain (other parts from reference TRBV19 and TRBJ2-6): DGGITQSPKYLFRKEGQNVTLSCEQNLNHDAMYWYRQDPGQGLRLIYYSQIVNDFQKGDIAEGYSVSREKKESFPLTVTSAQKNPTAFYLCASRVSSGANVLTFGAGSRLTVL.